This T cell receptor beta chain originates from a study of blood T cell repertoires in COVID-19. On the study more broadly: T cells, B-cell-depleted T cells, or PBMCs provided the cDNA or gDNA that served as material.

Original data processing: From reference gene primer amplification, estimates of nucleated cell counts were derived. Clones were read by immunoSEQ multiplex PCR, and TCRdb kept only the in-frame ones, dropping some. V, J and clone size derive from that table, while D and trimming were established from the DNA sequence. The data show 70,000 to 95,000 clones, 75% to 90% seen once. CDR3 length: 18 amino acids. The V segment lost 4 bases and the J segment 6 bases; nucleotides outside the gene matches: 11. Germline CDR1 is SGDLS and CDR2 is YYNGEE. The receptor was isolated from a woman older than 75 with active COVID-19. Sequenced material: peripheral blood. The J gene is TRBJ1-6, the V gene TRBV9, with 12 bases lining up with TRBD1. Here the CDR3 DNA reads TGTGCCAGCAGCCGAGGGGACAGGGGGCCAAAGGGTAATTCACCCCTCCACTTT. This gives the protein CASSRGDRGPKGNSPLHF.